A single T cell receptor (beta chain) is shown here with its context. The data were produced by immunoSEQ multiplex PCR, yet TCRdb's version contains in-frame clones alone and is incomplete. The profile covers about 60,000 clones, with around 80% appearing a single time and 3.5% taken by the ten largest. The entry originates in a study of blood T cell repertoires in COVID-19. On the study more broadly: Whether acute or convalescent, the COVID-19 samples came from the United States, Italy and Spain.

The trim removed 8 bases at V and 7 bases at J, leaving 7 bases unmatched. The germline gives CDR1 MNHEY, CDR2 SMNVEV (reference sequence). The CDR3 extends over 13 amino acids. Sequencing was done on a sample of peripheral blood. This sequence was found in a man in his 60s with acute or convalescent COVID-19. The chain employs TRBV27 and TRBJ2-7; 11 bases are a match to TRBD1. The chain's CDR3 is CASGDRGTREQYF. The CDR3 nucleotides read TGTGCCAGCGGGGACAGGGGGACAAGGGAGCAGTACTTC.